A selection of T cell receptor beta chains follows, all from one sample in a study of T cells in localized non-small cell lung cancer. Measured with immunoSEQ multiplex PCR; TCRdb has only the in-frame clones, and not every one. The sample has some 71,000 clones, approximately 84% seen once. Sequenced here: peripheral blood, sampled before any cancer treatment. All receptors derive from a female donor older than 55 with stage I lung adenocarcinoma. The CDR3 runs from the conserved cysteine through the conserved F or W. A D gene is named only where the DNA matches it firmly. Clone size is given for some rows only: seen once, a few or many times, or a class if the clone is expanded.

D gene,V gene,clone size,J gene,CDR3 length,CDR3 DNA,CDR3 protein
.,TRBV5-4,many,TRBJ2-2,15,TGTGCCAGCAGCTTGAGGACCAAGAACACCGGGGAGCTGTTTTTT,CASSLRTKNTGELFF
TRBD2,TRBV18,.,TRBJ2-3,14,TGTGCCAGCTCCAGGACTAGCGGGAGTGATACGCAGTATTTT,CASSRTSGSDTQYF
TRBD1,TRBV10-3,.,TRBJ1-4,17,TGTGCCATCAGTAACCCGACCGGACAGGGCAGTAATGAAAAACTGTTTTTT,CAISNPTGQGSNEKLFF
TRBD2,TRBV6-5,.,TRBJ2-5,16,TGTGCCAGCAGTTACGCGGGGGTGGGAGGGGAAGAGACCCAGTACTTC,CASSYAGVGGEETQYF
TRBD2,TRBV5-6,few,TRBJ2-1,15,TGTGCCAGCAGCTACGGGACTAGCGGGGGGACTGAGCAGTTCTTC,CASSYGTSGGTEQFF
.,TRBV19,.,TRBJ1-2,14,TGTGCCAGCGGGAGCCGCGGCCAGTTATATGGCTACACCTTC,CASGSRGQLYGYTF
.,TRBV9,.,TRBJ2-3,16,TGTGCCAGCAGCGTAGCTGATGGGGGGGGGCAAGATACGCAGTATTTT,CASSVADGGGQDTQYF
.,TRBV4-1,.,TRBJ1-3,13,TGCGCCAGCAGCCAACCTACTGGAAACACCATATATTTT,CASSQPTGNTIYF
.,TRBV7-8,.,TRBJ2-3,15,TGTGCCAGCAGCGACGCAGGGTTAGGCACAGATACGCAGTATTTT,CASSDAGLGTDTQYF
.,TRBV6-1,few,TRBJ2-1,11,TGTGCCAGCAGCCGGGAGACAAGCCGGTTCTTC,CASSRETSRFF
TRBD1,TRBV5-6,.,TRBJ2-3,15,TGTGCCAGCAGCTGGGACAGCCTCAGCACAGATACGCAGTATTTT,CASSWDSLSTDTQYF
.,TRBV5-1,.,TRBJ2-7,18,TGCGCCAGCAGCTTGACGGCGGGAGTGGGGGGCGCAGCCAACGAGCAGTACTTC,CASSLTAGVGGAANEQYF
.,TRBV5-1,few,TRBJ1-1,13,TGCGCCAGCAGCTTGATCTTGAACACTGAAGCTTTCTTT,CASSLILNTEAFF
.,TRBV5-1,.,TRBJ2-5,15,TGCGCCAGCAGCTTGGGCCTCGGCAGGGAAGAGACCCAGTACTTC,CASSLGLGREETQYF
.,TRBV7-9,once,TRBJ1-4,15,TGTGCCAGCAGCTTAAACCAGGGAGCTAATGAAAAACTGTTTTTT,CASSLNQGANEKLFF
TRBD1,TRBV30,.,TRBJ1-2,14,TGTGCCTGGTGGATTGGACAGGGGGCGCAGGGCTACACCTTC,CAWWIGQGAQGYTF
.,TRBV9,.,TRBJ2-1,15,TGTGCCAGCAGCGTATCCGGGACTCGAAACAATGAGCAGTTCTTC,CASSVSGTRNNEQFF
TRBD2,TRBV19,.,TRBJ2-5,15,TGTGCCAGTAGTCCGGGACTAGCGGGGCAAGAGACCCAGTACTTC,CASSPGLAGQETQYF
.,TRBV4-1,.,TRBJ1-1,15,TGCGCCAGCAGCCCGAGAAACGGACAGCAGGAAAAAGCTTTCTTT,CASSPRNGQQEKAFF
.,TRBV7-9,.,TRBJ2-5,15,TGTGCCAGCAGCTTAGATGGGGGCGCAGGGGAGACCCAGTACTTC,CASSLDGGAGETQYF
.,TRBV27,.,TRBJ2-1,14,TGTGCCAGCAGACAGATACAGGGACGGAATGAGCAGTTCTTC,CASRQIQGRNEQFF
.,TRBV7-3,.,TRBJ2-3,16,TGTGCCAGCAGCTTAAATCGGCGGGGAAGCACAGATACGCAGTATTTT,CASSLNRRGSTDTQYF
.,TRBV10-3,.,TRBJ2-7,15,TGTGCCATCAGTGAAATTGTTCCGGAACGGGGCGAGCAGTACTTC,CAISEIVPERGEQYF
TRBD1,TRBV5-6,.,TRBJ1-1,14,TGTGCCAGCAGCCCCCCGGTCAGGGGGGCTGAAGCTTTCTTT,CASSPPVRGAEAFF
TRBD2,TRBV5-1,.,TRBJ2-5,19,TGCGCCAGCAGCTCCCCCGTACTAGCGGGGTCTTCTCTGTTAGAGACCCAGTACTTC,CASSSPVLAGSSLLETQYF